This TCR beta chain is from a study of blood T cell repertoires in COVID-19. Study-wide context: COVID-19 samples, acute and convalescent, were from the United States, Italy and Spain. In each case, the material was cDNA or gDNA derived from T cells, B-cell-depleted T cells, or PBMCs.

V was shortened by 6 bases and J by 1 base, with 9 bases between the two germline ends. Germline-derived CDR1 and CDR2 are SGHDN and FVKESK. The CDR3 covers 13 residues. Original methodology: Reference gene primer amplification yielded estimated nucleated cell counts. Sequenced by immunoSEQ multiplex PCR; TCRdb stores in-frame clones only, minus some. V and J calls and clone size follow that table, whereas D and trimming were derived from the DNA. Here the sample spans 200,000 to 300,000 clones, 75% to 90% being singletons. Sequencing used peripheral blood. This receptor was taken from a human donor in a cohort sampled during active COVID-19. The gene calls are TRBV14 and TRBJ1-1; D gene ambiguous. The CDR3 DNA sequence: TGTGCCAGCAGTCGGGGTCAGAACACTGAAGCTTTCTTT. This codes for CASSRGQNTEAFF. The variable domain in full, completed from reference TRBV14 and TRBJ1-1, reads EAGVTQFPSHSVIEKGQTVTLRCDPISGHDNLYWYRRVMGKEIKFLLHFVKESKQDESGMPNNRFLAERTGGTYSTLKVQPAELEDSGVYFCASSRGQNTEAFFGQGTRLTVV.